These 11 T cell receptor beta chains were all obtained from the same sample, sequenced in a study of early T cells in non-severe SARS-CoV-2 infection. MiXCR was run by TCRdb on the 5' RACE reads, yielding one entry per CDR3 protein. The sample shows tens of thousands of distinct CDR3 sequences, 9% to 15% of them seen only once. The source material was whole blood. These receptors all come from an adult who was a healthcare worker with PCR-confirmed SARS-CoV-2 infection or an uninfected control (not recorded which).

This clonotype has just a few counts. This chain connects TRBV6-1 to TRBJ2-1; the D is unclear. The V gene lost 6 bases and the J gene lost 0 bases, with 9 bases spanning the gap. This CDR3 spans 14 amino acids. CDR1 and CDR2 (germline): MNHNS, SASEGT. CDR3 amino acids: CASRQYSSYNEQFF. The CDR3 nucleotides read TGTGCCAGCAGGCAGTACAGCTCCTACAATGAGCAGTTCTTC.

The chain couples TRBV7-2 to TRBJ2-1, with no clear D. The CDR3 has 16 amino acids. V lost 1 base and J 6 bases, leaving 16 bases between the germline ends. Per the germline V gene, CDR1 is SGHTA and CDR2 is FQGNSA. The CDR3 region has the DNA TGTGCCAGCAGCTTAGATTCACGTCTTTGGTCCAATGAGCAGTTCTTC. It is translated as CASSLDSRLWSNEQFF.

This clonotype was seen at least ten times. The chain combines TRBV20-1 with TRBJ1-4, with TRBD1 matching 7 bases. V dropped 6 bases and J dropped 6; count of bases not matched to a gene: 7. Germline values: CDR1 DFQATT, CDR2 SNEGSKA (reference sequence). The CDR3 is 13 residues long. The CDR3 nucleotides read TGCAGTGCAATCCACAGGGGCCATGAAAAACTGTTTTTT. As protein: CSAIHRGHEKLFF.

V gene TRBV6-5 combines with J gene TRBJ2-7; D might be TRBD1 (6 bases). Between the trimmed V and J ends, which lost 0 bases and 1 base, there was a span of 10 bases. The V gene's germline CDR1 is MNHEY and CDR2 SVGAGI. The CDR3 sequence is 15 residues long. CDR3 protein: CASSYSFGQSYEQYF. In DNA form, the CDR3 reads TGTGCCAGCAGTTACTCATTCGGACAGTCCTACGAGCAGTACTTC.

This clonotype was counted ten times or more. DNA for the CDR3: TGTGCCTGGAGCCCGCGGGACACTGAAGCTTTCTTT. Protein: CAWSPRDTEAFF. This chain links TRBV30 with TRBJ1-1; no firm D call. CDR1 is GTSNPN, CDR2 SVGIG, per germline (reference sequence). The CDR3 spans 12 residues. V was pared by 3 bases and J by 3 bases, with 8 bases between.

The V gene is TRBV2, the J gene TRBJ2-3, with D perhaps matching TRBD1 (5 bases). This CDR3 is built from 14 residues. Germline lookup yields CDR1 SNHLY and CDR2 FYNNEI. Trimming took off 4 bases at V and 2 bases at J, with 10 bases between the two ends. The CDR3 here is CASSVSRVTDTQYF. The CDR3, as DNA: TGTGCCAGCAGTGTATCCAGGGTCACAGATACGCAGTATTTT.

This clonotype was picked up a small number of times. The chain recombines TRBV12-3 or TRBV12-4 with TRBJ2-1; 8 positions agree with TRBD2. The CDR3 loop spans 11 amino acids. Germline trimming cut 3 bases from V and 13 bases from J; bases unmatched to any gene: 2. The DNA for the CDR3 is TGTGCCAGCAGTTTCCGGACTAGCCAGTTCTTC. It encodes CASSFRTSQFF.

This clonotype was recorded at least ten times. The rearrangement uses TRBV9 and TRBJ2-6; D remains ambiguous. The CDR3 runs 12 residues. V gave up 2 bases and J gave up 13 bases, with 10 bases separating them. Per the germline V gene, CDR1 is SGDLS and CDR2 is YYNGEE. Here the CDR3 DNA reads TGTGCCAGCAGCGTCCAGATTGGGGTCCTGACTTTC. Its translation is CASSVQIGVLTF.

J is TRBJ2-7 and V is TRBV11-2; 8 nucleotides agree with TRBD1. The CDR3 is made up of 14 amino acids. Germline values: CDR1 SGHAT, CDR2 FQNNGV. Losses at the gene ends were 4 bases for V and 4 bases for J; bases not matched to a gene: 6. CDR3 sequence reads: CASSSGQVGYEQYF. The DNA for the CDR3 is TGTGCCAGCAGCTCGGGACAGGTTGGATACGAGCAGTACTTC.

The CDR3 nucleotides read TGCGCCAGCAGCCAAGAACGGATCGGAACCTACGAGCAGTACTTC. This translates into CASSQERIGTYEQYF. The chain employs TRBV4-3 and TRBJ2-7; no clear D gene. The CDR3 length is 15 residues. CDR1 is LGHNA and CDR2 is YSLEER in the germline V gene. Trimming took off 0 bases at V and 2 bases at J, with 11 bases between the two ends.

This clonotype has a handful of counts. The rearrangement joins TRBV6-5 to TRBJ2-5, with 8 positions matching TRBD2. The V gene end was trimmed by 2 bases and the J gene end by 1 base; junction bases not matched to a gene: 3. CDR3 length: 15 residues. The germline CDR1 and CDR2 sequences are MNHEY and SVGAGI. CDR3 protein: CASSYVTSGQETQYF. CDR3 DNA: TGTGCCAGCAGTTACGTTACTAGCGGCCAAGAGACCCAGTACTTC.